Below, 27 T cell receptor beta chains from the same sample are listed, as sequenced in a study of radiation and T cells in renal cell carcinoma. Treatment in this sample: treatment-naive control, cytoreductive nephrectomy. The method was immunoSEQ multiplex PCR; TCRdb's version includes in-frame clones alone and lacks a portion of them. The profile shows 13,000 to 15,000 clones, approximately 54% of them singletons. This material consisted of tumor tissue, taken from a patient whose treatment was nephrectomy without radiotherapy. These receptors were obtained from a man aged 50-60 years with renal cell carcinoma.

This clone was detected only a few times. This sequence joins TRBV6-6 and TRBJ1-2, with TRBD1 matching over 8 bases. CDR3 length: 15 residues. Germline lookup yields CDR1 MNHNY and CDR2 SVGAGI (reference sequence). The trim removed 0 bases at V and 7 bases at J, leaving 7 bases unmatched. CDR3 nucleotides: TGTGCCAGCAGTTACTCCAGGACAGGGTTCGTTGGCTACACCTTC. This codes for CASSYSRTGFVGYTF.

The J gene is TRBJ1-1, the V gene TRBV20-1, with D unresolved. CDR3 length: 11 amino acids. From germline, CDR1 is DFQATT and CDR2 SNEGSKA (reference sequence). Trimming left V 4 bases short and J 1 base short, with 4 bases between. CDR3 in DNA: TGCAGTGCTACGTCGAACACTGAAGCTTTCTTT. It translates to CSATSNTEAFF.

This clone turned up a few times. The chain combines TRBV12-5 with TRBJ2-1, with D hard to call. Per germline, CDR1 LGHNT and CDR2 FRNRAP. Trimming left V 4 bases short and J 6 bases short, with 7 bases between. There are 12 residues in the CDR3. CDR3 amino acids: CASGSHSNEQFF. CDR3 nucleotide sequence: TGTGCTAGTGGTTCCCACAGCAATGAGCAGTTCTTC.

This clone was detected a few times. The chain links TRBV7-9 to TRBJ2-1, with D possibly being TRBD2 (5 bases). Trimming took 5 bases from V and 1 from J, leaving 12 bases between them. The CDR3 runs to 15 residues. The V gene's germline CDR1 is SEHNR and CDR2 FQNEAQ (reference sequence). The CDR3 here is CASSPGLASYNEQFF. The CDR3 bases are TGTGCCAGCAGCCCCGGGCTAGCATCCTACAATGAGCAGTTCTTC.

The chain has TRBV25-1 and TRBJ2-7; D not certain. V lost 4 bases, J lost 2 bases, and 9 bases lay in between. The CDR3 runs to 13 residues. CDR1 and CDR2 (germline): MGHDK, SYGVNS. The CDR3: CASSAPVPYEQYF. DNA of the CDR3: TGTGCCAGCAGTGCCCCTGTTCCCTACGAGCAGTACTTC.

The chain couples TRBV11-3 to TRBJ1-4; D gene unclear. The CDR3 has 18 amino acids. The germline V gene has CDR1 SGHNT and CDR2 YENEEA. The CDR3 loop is CAAAKGRIPLSINEKLFF. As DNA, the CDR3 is TGTGCAGCCGCAAAAGGGCGGATCCCCCTAAGCATTAATGAAAAACTGTTTTTT.

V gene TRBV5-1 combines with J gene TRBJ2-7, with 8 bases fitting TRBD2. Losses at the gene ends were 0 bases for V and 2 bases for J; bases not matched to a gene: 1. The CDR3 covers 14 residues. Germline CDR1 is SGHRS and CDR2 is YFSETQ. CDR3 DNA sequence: TGCGCCAGCAGCTTGGTAGCGGGGACCTACGAGCAGTACTTC. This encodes CASSLVAGTYEQYF.

In DNA, the CDR3 is TGTGCCACCAGACGGGGACAGCAATACGAGCAGTACTTC. Residues: CATRRGQQYEQYF. The chain combines TRBV6-1 with TRBJ2-7, with 7 bases that match TRBD1. This CDR3 has 13 amino acids. The V gene's germline CDR1 is MNHNS and CDR2 SASEGT. V dropped 10 bases and J dropped 4; count of bases not matched to a gene: 10.

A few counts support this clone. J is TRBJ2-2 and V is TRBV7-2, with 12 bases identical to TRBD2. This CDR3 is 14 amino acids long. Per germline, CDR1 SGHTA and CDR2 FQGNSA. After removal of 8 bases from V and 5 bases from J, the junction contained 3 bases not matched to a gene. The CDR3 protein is CASRLAGETGELFF. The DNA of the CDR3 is TGTGCCAGCCGACTAGCGGGGGAAACCGGGGAGCTGTTTTTT.

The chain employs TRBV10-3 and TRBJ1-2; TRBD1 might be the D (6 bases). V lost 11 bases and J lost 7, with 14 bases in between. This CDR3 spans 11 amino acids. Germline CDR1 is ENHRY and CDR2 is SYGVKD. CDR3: CASQGRGGYTF. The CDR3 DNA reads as TGTGCCTCGCAGGGGAGGGGTGGCTACACCTTC.

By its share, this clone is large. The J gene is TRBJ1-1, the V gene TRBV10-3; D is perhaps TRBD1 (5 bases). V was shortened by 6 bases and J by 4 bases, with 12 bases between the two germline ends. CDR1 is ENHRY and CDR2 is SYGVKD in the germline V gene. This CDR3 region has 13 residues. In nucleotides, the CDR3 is TGTGCCATCAGGGGGGAAGAAGCCACTGAAGCTTTCTTT. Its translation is CAIRGEEATEAFF.

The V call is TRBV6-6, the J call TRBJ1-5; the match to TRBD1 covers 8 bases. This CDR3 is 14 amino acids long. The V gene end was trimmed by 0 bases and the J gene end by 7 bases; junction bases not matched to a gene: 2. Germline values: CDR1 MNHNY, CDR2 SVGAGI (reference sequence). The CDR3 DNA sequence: TGTGCCAGCAGTTACTCACAGGGGGGACAGCCCCAGCATTTT. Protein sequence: CASSYSQGGQPQHF.

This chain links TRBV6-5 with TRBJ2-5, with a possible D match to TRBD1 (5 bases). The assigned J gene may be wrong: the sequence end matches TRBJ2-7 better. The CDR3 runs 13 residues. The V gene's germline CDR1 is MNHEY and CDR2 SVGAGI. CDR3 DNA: TGTGCCAGCACCAGGGCCAGCTCCTACGAGCAGTACTTC. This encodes CASTRASSYEQYF.

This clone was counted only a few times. This CDR3 reads CASSQQQGANEKLFF. The CDR3 region has the DNA TGTGCCAGCAGTCAGCAACAGGGGGCGAATGAAAAACTGTTTTTT. V and J are TRBV2 and TRBJ1-4; 9 nucleotides match TRBD1. J gave up 5 bases and V 5 bases, and 6 bases lay outside the gene matches. CDR1 SNHLY and CDR2 FYNNEI come from the germline V gene. This CDR3 spans 15 amino acids.

The CDR3, as DNA: TGTGCCAGCACCTCCCCCGGCGCTAGCGGATACACAGATACGCAGTATTTT. Protein: CASTSPGASGYTDTQYF. The chain joins TRBV7-8 to TRBJ2-3; 7 bases align to TRBD2. J lost 2 bases, V lost 7 bases, and 15 bases had no gene match. CDR3 length: 17 amino acids. The germline CDR1 and CDR2 sequences are SGHVS and FQNEAQ.

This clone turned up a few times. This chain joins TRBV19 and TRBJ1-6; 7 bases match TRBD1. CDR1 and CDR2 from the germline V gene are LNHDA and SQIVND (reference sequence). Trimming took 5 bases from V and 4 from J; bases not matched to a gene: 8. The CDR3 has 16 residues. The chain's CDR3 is CASSHPTGTYNSPLHF. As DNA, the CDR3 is TGTGCCAGTAGTCACCCGACAGGGACTTATAATTCACCCCTCCACTTT. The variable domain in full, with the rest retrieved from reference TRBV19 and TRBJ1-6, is DGGITQSPKYLFRKEGQNVTLSCEQNLNHDAMYWYRQDPGQGLRLIYYSQIVNDFQKGDIAEGYSVSREKKESFPLTVTSAQKNPTAFYLCASSHPTGTYNSPLHFGNGTRLTVT.

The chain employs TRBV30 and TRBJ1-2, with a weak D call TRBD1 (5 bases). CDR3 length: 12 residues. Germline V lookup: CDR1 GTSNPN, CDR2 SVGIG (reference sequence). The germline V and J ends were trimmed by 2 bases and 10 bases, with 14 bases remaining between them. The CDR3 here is CAWSSNQGDYTF. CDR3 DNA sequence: TGTGCCTGGAGTAGTAATCAGGGAGACTACACCTTC.

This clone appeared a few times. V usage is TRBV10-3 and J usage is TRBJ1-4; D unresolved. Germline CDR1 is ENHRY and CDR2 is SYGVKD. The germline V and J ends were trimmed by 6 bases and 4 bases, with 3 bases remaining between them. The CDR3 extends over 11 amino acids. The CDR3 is CAISNNEKLFF. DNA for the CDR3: TGTGCCATCAGCAATAATGAAAAACTGTTTTTT.

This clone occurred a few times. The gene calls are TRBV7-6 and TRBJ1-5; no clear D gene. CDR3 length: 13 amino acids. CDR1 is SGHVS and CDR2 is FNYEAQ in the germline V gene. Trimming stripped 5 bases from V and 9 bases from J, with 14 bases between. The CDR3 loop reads CASSTGTLGPQHF. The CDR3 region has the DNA TGTGCCAGCAGCACGGGAACCCTCGGGCCCCAGCATTTT.

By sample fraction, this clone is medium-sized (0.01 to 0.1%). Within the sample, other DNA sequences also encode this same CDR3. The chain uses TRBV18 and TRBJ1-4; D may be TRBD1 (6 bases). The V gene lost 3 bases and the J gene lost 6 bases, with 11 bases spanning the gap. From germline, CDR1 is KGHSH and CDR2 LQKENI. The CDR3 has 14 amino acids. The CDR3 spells CASSPGTTDEKLFF. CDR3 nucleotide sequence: TGTGCCAGCTCACCTGGGACAACAGATGAAAAACTGTTTTTT.

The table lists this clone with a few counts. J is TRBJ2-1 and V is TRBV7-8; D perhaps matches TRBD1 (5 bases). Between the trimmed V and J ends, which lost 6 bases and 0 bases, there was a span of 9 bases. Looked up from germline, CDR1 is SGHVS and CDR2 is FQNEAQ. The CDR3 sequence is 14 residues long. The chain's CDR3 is CASSRQGSYNEQFF. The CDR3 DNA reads TGTGCCAGCAGTCGGCAGGGCTCCTACAATGAGCAGTTCTTC. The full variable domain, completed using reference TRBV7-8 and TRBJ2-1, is GAGVSQSPRYKVAKRGQDVALRCDPISGHVSLFWYQQALGQGPEFLTYFQNEAQLDKSGLPSDRFFAERPEGSVSTLKIQRTQQEDSAVYLCASSRQGSYNEQFFGPGTRLTVL.

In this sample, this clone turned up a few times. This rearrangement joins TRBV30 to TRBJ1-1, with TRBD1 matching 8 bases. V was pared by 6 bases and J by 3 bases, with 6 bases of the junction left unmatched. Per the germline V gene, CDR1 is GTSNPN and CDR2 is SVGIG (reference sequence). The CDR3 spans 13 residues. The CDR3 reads CACTQGADTEAFF. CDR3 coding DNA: TGTGCCTGCACCCAGGGGGCGGACACTGAAGCTTTCTTT.

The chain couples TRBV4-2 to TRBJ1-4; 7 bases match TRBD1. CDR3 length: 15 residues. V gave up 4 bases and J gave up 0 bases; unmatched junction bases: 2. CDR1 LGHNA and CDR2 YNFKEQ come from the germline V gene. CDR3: CASSRTGATNEKLFF. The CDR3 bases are TGTGCCAGCAGCCGTACAGGGGCAACTAATGAAAAACTGTTTTTT.

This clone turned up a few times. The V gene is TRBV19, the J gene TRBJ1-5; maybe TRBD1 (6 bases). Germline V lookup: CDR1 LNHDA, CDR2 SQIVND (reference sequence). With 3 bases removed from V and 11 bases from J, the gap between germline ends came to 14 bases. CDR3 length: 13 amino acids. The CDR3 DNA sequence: TGTGCCAGTAGTATTAGACAGGTGCCGGCCCAGCATTTT. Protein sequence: CASSIRQVPAQHF.

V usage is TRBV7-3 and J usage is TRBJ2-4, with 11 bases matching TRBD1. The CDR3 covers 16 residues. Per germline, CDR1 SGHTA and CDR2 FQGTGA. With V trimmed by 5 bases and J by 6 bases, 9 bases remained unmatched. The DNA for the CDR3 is TGTGCCAGCAGCCCTTACGGTGGACAGGGGGCAAACATTCAGTACTTC. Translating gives CASSPYGGQGANIQYF.

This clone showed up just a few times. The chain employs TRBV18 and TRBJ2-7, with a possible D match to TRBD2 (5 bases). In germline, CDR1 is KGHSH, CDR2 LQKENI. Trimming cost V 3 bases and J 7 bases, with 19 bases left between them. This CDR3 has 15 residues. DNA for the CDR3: TGTGCCAGCTCACCCCGGGGTCTTGTGATAGGAGAGCAGTACTTC. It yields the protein CASSPRGLVIGEQYF.

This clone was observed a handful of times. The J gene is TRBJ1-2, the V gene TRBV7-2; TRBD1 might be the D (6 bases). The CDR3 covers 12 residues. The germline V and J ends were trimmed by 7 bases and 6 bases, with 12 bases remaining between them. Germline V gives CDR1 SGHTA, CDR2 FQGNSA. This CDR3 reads CASTQNRDGYTF. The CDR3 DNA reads TGTGCCAGCACCCAAAACAGGGATGGCTACACCTTC.